The T cell receptor beta chain described here comes from a study of identical twins. V was trimmed by 0 bases and J by 8 bases, leaving 11 bases between them. The V gene's germline CDR1 is MNHEY and CDR2 SVGAGI. This CDR3 spans 15 amino acids. MiXCR was run by TCRdb on the 5' RACE reads, yielding one entry per CDR3 protein. This sample carries approximately 220,000 distinct CDR3 sequences, approximately 9% of them seen once, and the ten largest clones take approximately 5.1%. This sequence joins TRBV6-5 and TRBJ1-6; D remains unclear. Input material: memory (CD45RO+) T cells sorted from blood. This TCR was sampled from a woman aged 18-30 years in good health. The CDR3 DNA follows: TGTGCCAGCAGTTACTCGACGGGAGTAGATTCACCCCTCCACTTT. This encodes CASSYSTGVDSPLHF.